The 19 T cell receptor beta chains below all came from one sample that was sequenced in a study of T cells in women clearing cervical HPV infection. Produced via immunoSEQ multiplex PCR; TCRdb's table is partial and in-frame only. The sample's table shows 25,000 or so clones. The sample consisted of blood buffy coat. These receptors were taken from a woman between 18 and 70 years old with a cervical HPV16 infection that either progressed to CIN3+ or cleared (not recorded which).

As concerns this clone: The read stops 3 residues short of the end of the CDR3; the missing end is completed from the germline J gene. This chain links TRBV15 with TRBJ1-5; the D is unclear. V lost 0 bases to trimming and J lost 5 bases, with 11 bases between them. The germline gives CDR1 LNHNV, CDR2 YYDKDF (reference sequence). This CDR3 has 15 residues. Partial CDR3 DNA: TGTGCCACCAGCAGAGATAAAAGGGCTTATCAGCCC. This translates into CATSRDKRAYQP. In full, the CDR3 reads CATSRDKRAYQPQHF.

The CDR3 reads CSARGANYGYTF. The part of the CDR3 DNA that was read is TGCAGCGCAAGGGGTGCTAACTATGGC. This chain connects TRBV29-1 to TRBJ1-2; TRBD1 might be the D (5 bases). The CDR3 extends 3 residues past the end of the read, so its final part is completed from the germline J gene. The CDR3 is made up of 12 amino acids. V was shortened by 7 bases and J by 0 bases, with 9 bases between the two germline ends. Germline V gene lookup returns CDR1 SQVTM and CDR2 ANQGSEA.

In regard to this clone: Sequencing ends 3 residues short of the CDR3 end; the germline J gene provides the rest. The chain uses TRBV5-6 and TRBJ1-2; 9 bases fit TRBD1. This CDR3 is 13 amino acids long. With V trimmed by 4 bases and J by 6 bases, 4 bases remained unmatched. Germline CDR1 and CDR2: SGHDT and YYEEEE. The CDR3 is CASSQDRGHGYTF. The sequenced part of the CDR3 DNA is TGTGCCAGCAGCCAGGACAGGGGACATGGC.

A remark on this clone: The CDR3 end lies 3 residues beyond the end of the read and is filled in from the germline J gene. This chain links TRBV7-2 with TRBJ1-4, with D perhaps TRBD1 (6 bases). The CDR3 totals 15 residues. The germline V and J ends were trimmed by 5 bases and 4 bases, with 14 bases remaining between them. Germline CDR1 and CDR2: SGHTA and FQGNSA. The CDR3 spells CASSLQGRGNEKLFF. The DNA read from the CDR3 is TGTGCCAGCAGCCTTCAGGGGCGCGGTAATGAAAAA.

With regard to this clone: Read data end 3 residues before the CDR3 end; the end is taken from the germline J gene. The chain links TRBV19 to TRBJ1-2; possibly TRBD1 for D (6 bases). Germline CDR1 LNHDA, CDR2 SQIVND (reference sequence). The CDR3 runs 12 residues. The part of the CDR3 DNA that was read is TGTGCCAGTAGGCACAGGGTGGGCGGC. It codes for CASRHRVGG. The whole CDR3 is CASRHRVGGYTF.

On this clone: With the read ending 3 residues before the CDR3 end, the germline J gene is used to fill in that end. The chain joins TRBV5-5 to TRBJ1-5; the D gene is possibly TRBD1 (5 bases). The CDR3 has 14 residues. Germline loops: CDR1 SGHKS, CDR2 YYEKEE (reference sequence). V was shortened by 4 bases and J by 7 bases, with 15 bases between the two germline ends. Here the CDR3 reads CASSREGGDQPQHF. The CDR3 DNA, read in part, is TGTGCCAGCAGCCGAGAGGGCGGGGACCAGCCC.

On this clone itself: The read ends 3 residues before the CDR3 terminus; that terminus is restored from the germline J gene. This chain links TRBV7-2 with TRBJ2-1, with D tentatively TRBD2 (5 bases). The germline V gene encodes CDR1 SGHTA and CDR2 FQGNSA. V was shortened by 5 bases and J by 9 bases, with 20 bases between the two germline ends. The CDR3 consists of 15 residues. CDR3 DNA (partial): TGTGCCAGCAGCCCGGATGCCCCGGCGGGCCTTGAG. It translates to CASSPDAPAGLE. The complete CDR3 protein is CASSPDAPAGLEQFF.

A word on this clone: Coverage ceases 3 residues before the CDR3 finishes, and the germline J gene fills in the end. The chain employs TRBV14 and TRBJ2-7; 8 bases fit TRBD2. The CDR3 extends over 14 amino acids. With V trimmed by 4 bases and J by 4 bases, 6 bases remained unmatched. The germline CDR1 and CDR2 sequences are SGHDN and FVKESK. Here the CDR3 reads CASSPRGGRYEQYF. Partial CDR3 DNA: TGTGCCAGCAGCCCGCGAGGCGGGAGGTACGAG.

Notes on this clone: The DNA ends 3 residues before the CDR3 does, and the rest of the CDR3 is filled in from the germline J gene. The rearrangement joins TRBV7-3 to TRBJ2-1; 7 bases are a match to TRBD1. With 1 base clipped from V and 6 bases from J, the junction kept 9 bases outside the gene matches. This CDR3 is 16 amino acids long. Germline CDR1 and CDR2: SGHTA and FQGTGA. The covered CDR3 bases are TGTGCCAGCAGCTTAAGCGGAAACAGGGGTCGCAATGAG. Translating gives CASSLSGNRGRNE. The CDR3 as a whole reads CASSLSGNRGRNEQFF.

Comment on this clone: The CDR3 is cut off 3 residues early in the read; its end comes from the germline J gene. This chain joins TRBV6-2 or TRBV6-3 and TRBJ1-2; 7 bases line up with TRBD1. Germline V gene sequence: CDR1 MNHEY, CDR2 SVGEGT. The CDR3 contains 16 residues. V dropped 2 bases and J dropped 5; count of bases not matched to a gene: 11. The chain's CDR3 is CASSYGDSVDWYGYTF. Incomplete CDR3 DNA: TGTGCCAGCAGTTACGGGGACAGCGTGGATTGGTATGGC.

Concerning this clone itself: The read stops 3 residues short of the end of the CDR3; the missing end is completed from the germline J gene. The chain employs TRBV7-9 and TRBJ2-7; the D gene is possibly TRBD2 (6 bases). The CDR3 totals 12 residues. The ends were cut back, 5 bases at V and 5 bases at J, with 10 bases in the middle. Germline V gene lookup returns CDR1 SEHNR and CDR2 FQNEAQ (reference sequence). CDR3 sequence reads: CASSHGTDEQYF. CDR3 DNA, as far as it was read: TGTGCCAGCAGCCACGGGACTGACGAG. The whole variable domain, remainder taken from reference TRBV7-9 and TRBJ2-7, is DTGVSQNPRHKITKRGQNVTFRCDPISEHNRLYWYRQTLGQGPEFLTYFQNEAQLEKSRLLSDRFSAERPKGSFSTLEIQRTEQGDSAMYLCASSHGTDEQYFGPGTRLTVT.

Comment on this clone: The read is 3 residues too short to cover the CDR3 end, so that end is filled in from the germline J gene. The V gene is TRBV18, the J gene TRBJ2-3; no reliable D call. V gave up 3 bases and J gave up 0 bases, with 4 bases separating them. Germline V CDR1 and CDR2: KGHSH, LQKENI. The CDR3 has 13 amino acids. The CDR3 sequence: CASSPPSTDTQYF. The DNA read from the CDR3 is TGTGCCAGCTCACCTCCTAGCACAGATACG.

This chain's CDR3 is CASSRDSYTEAFF. Incomplete CDR3 DNA: TGCGCCAGCAGCAGGGACAGTTACACTGAA. The chain links TRBV5-1 to TRBJ1-1, with 7 bases aligning to TRBD1. The read stops 3 residues short of the end of the CDR3; the missing end is completed from the germline J gene. The CDR3 is made up of 13 amino acids. Germline V gene data show CDR1 as SGHRS and CDR2 as YFSETQ. V was pared by 4 bases and J by 3 bases, with 3 bases of the junction left unmatched. The whole variable domain, filled in from reference TRBV5-1 and TRBJ1-1, reads KAGVTQTPRYLIKTRGQQVTLSCSPISGHRSVSWYQQTPGQGLQFLFEYFSETQRNKGNFPGRFSGRQFSNSRSEMNVSTLELGDSALYLCASSRDSYTEAFFGQGTRLTVV.

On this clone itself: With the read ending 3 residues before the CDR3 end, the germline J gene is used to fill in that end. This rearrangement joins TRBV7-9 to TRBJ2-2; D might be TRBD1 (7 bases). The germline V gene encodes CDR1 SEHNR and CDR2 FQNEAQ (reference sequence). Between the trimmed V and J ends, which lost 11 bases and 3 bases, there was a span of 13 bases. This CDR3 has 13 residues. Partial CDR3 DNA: TGTGCCGGGGGGACAGCCTACACCGGGGAG. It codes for CAGGTAYTGE. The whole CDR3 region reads CAGGTAYTGELFF.

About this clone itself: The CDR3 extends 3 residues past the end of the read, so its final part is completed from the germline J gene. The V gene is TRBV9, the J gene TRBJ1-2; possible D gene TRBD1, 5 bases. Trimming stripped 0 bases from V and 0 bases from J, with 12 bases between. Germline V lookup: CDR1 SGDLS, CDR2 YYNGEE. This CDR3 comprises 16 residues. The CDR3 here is CASSVGPDTANYGYTF. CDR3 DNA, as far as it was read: TGTGCCAGCAGCGTAGGACCGGACACAGCTAACTATGGC.

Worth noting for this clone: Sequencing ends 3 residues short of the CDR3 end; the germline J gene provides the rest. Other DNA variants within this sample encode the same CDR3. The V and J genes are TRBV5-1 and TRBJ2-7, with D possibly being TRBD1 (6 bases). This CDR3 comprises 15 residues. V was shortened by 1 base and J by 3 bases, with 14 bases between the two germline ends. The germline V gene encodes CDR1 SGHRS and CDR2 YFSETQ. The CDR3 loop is CASSLTGQGIYEQYF. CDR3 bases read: TGCGCCAGCAGCTTGACGGGGCAGGGGATCTACGAG.

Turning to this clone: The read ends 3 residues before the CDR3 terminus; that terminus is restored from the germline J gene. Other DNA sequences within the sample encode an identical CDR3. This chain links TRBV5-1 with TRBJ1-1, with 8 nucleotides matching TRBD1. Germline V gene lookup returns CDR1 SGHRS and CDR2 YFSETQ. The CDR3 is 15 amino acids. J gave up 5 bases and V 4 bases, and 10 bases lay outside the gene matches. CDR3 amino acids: CASSEAGGKGTEAFF. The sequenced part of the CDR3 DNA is TGCGCCAGCAGCGAAGCAGGGGGCAAGGGGACTGAA.

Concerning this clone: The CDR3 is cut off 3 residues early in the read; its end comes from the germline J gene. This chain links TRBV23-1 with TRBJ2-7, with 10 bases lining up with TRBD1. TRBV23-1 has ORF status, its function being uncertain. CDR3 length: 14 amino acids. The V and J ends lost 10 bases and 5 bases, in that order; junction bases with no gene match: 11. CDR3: CATARQGAGDEQYF. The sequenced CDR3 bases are TGCGCCACCGCGAGACAGGGGGCGGGTGACGAG.

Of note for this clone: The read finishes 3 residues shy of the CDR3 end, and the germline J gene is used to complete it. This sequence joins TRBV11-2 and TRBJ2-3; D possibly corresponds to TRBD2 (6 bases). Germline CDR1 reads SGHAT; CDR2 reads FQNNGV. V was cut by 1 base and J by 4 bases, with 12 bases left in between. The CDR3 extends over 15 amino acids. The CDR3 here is CASSLGPSGADTQYF. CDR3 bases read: TGTGCCAGCAGCTTAGGACCTTCGGGGGCAGATACG.